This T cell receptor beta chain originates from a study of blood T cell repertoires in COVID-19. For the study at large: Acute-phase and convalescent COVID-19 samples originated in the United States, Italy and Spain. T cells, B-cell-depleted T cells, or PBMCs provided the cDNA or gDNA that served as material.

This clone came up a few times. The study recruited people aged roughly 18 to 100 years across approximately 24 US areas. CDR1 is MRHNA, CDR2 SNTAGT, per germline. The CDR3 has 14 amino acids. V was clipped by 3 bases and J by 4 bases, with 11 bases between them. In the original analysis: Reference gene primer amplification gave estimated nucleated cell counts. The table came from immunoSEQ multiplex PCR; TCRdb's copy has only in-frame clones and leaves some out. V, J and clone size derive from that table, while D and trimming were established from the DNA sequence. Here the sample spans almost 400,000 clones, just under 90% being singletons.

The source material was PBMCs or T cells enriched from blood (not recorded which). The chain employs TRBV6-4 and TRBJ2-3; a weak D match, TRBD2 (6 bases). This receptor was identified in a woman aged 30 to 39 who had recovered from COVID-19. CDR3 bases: TGTGCCAGCAGTGATGGTAGCGGTGCAGATACGCAGTATTTT. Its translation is CASSDGSGADTQYF.